Below, 6 T cell receptor beta chains from the same sample are listed, as sequenced in a study of blood T cell repertoires in COVID-19 (dated by TCRdb to 2018 to 2020). Preparation of the library involved the immunoSEQ multiplex PCR assay. This immuneACCESS table, as held by TCRdb, lists in-frame sequences with V and J called but not all clones. Of the missing ones, under half trace to an unresolved V gene in checked studies; the others have no known cause. Recorded for this sample are tens of thousands of clones; around 84% of them occurred a single time. Of the sample, 20% to 25% is held by the ten largest clones. The specimen sequenced was peripheral blood. Every receptor here comes from a woman aged 50 to 65 with acute or convalescent COVID-19.

This chain connects TRBV4-3 to TRBJ1-6; D gene uncertain. Germline-derived CDR1 and CDR2 are LGHNA and YSLEER. This CDR3 comprises 15 residues. Trimming removed 0 bases at V and 4 bases at J, with 7 bases between. The CDR3 DNA is TGCGCCAGCAGCCAAGATCCGGGATATAATTCACCCCTCCACTTT. Amino acid sequence: CASSQDPGYNSPLHF.

Written as DNA, the CDR3 is TGTGCCAGCAGCCCCCTGTATGCGGGACAGCCCCAGCATTTT. Protein: CASSPLYAGQPQHF. The chain carries TRBV5-8 and TRBJ1-5; D not resolved. The CDR3 length is 14 residues. With 4 bases removed from V and 7 bases from J, the gap between germline ends came to 15 bases. Germline CDR1 SGHTS, CDR2 YDEGEE. The complete variable domain, with remaining parts taken from reference TRBV5-8 and TRBJ1-5, reads EAGVTQSPTHLIKTRGQQATLRCSPISGHTSVYWYQQALGLGLQFLLWYDEGEERNRGNFPPRFSGRQFPNYSSELNVNALELEDSALYLCASSPLYAGQPQHFGDGTRLSIL.

This clone was recorded a few times. V usage is TRBV6-4 and J usage is TRBJ2-1; 11 nucleotides line up with TRBD2. V was clipped by 5 bases and J by 6 bases; unmatched bases: 3. The germline CDR1 and CDR2 sequences are MRHNA and SNTAGT. CDR3 length equals 14 residues. The CDR3 region is CASSIAGGRNEQFF. The CDR3 nucleotides read TGTGCCAGCAGTATAGCGGGAGGGCGCAATGAGCAGTTCTTC.

J is TRBJ1-2 and V is TRBV28, with 10 bases that match TRBD1. CDR3 length: 12 amino acids. J lost 8 bases, V lost 7 bases, and 4 bases had no gene match. Germline assignment: CDR1 MDHEN and CDR2 SYDVKM. The CDR3 loop is CASIGTGVGYTF. CDR3 bases: TGTGCCAGCATTGGGACAGGGGTAGGCTACACCTTC.

This chain connects TRBV28 to TRBJ1-2; tentative D call: TRBD1 (5 bases). CDR1 and CDR2 from the germline V gene are MDHEN and SYDVKM. V dropped 6 bases and J dropped 4 bases, with 9 bases sitting between them. The CDR3 has 12 amino acids. The CDR3 sequence is CASRTDSYGYTF. The CDR3 bases are TGTGCCAGCAGAACCGACAGCTATGGCTACACCTTC.

This rearrangement joins TRBV19 to TRBJ2-2; TRBD2 agrees at 7 bases. CDR3 length equals 17 residues. Germline V gene sequence: CDR1 LNHDA, CDR2 SQIVND (reference sequence). The ends lost 3 bases at V and 0 bases at J; junction bases unmatched: 7. CDR3 sequence: CASSIGVSGANTGELFF. For the CDR3, the DNA is TGTGCCAGTAGTATCGGGGTGAGCGGGGCGAACACCGGGGAGCTGTTTTTT.